These 16 T cell receptor beta chains share one sample of origin, sequenced in a study of Ad26.COV2.S vaccination and SARS-CoV-2 variants. Treatment given: roughly 18 received Ad26.COV2.S at low or high dose, single or two shots; several received placebo; per-sample allocation not given. After the first vaccine or placebo injection, samples were drawn on day 63. This table comes from immunoSEQ multiplex PCR, and its TCRdb copy is limited to in-frame clones, with some not included. The repertoire consists of about 480,000 clones, with roughly 89% occurring once and the leading ten covering roughly 13%. This specimen was peripheral blood, taken in a trial of Ad26.COV2.S vaccine versus placebo. The receptors shown here come from a person aged 18-60 years who received the Ad26.COV2.S COVID-19 vaccine or a placebo.

CDR3 nucleotide sequence: TGTGCCAGCAGCTTGAGCCTACAGGGGGCTGGAAACACCATATATTTT. Protein sequence: CASSLSLQGAGNTIYF. This chain joins TRBV5-6 and TRBJ1-3; 8 bases fit TRBD1. The germline V gene encodes CDR1 SGHDT and CDR2 YYEEEE. This CDR3 has 16 residues. Trimming removed 1 base from V and 2 bases from J; junction bases left unmatched: 5.

The chain links TRBV12-3 or TRBV12-4 to TRBJ1-6; unclear D gene. V shed 2 bases and J shed 5 bases, with 4 bases lying between them. The CDR3 covers 13 residues. In DNA form, the CDR3 reads TGTGCCAGCAGTTTAAATGATAATTCACCCCTCCACTTT. It codes for CASSLNDNSPLHF.

This sequence joins TRBV7-2 and TRBJ2-3; 9 positions agree with TRBD2. The length of the CDR3 is 17 residues. The germline CDR1 and CDR2 sequences are SGHTA and FQGNSA. V was clipped by 4 bases and J by 1 base; unmatched bases: 9. CDR3 coding DNA: TGTGCCAGCAGCTCCCCCTCCAGGACTAGCGGCACAGATACGCAGTATTTT. Its translation: CASSSPSRTSGTDTQYF.

The gene calls are TRBV7-8 and TRBJ1-2; D is unclear. Between the trimmed V and J ends, which lost 1 base and 7 bases, there was a span of 10 bases. From germline, CDR1 is SGHVS and CDR2 FQNEAQ. This CDR3 region has 13 residues. In DNA, the CDR3 is TGTGCCAGCAGCTTAGAGGCGGGAGCTGGCTACACCTTC. It is translated as CASSLEAGAGYTF.

This chain links TRBV11-1 with TRBJ1-1, with 8 bases that match TRBD1. Germline CDR1 SGHAT, CDR2 FQDESV (reference sequence). J gave up 4 bases and V 7 bases, and 11 bases lay outside the gene matches. The CDR3 loop spans 15 amino acids. The CDR3 loop reads CASTEGRGHITEAFF. CDR3 sequence (DNA): TGTGCCAGCACCGAAGGCAGGGGGCATATCACTGAAGCTTTCTTT.

V and J are TRBV5-5 and TRBJ2-7; no clear D. CDR1 SGHKS and CDR2 YYEKEE come from the germline V gene (reference sequence). The CDR3 runs to 15 residues. Trimming took 0 bases from V and 9 from J, leaving 19 bases between them. The CDR3 region has the DNA TGTGCCAGCAGCTTGGACCGACCCCCTCCTACGAGGCAGTACTTC. Protein product: CASSLDRPPPTRQYF.

V usage is TRBV4-3 and J usage is TRBJ2-1; possible D gene TRBD2, 6 bases. The germline gives CDR1 LGHNA, CDR2 YSLEER. The V gene lost 0 bases and the J gene lost 9 bases, with 15 bases spanning the gap. The CDR3 consists of 15 residues. The CDR3 region is CASSQEFSGSREQFF. The CDR3 DNA is TGCGCCAGCAGCCAAGAGTTTTCCGGGAGCCGTGAGCAGTTCTTC.

This clone was recorded a few times. This rearrangement joins TRBV5-5 to TRBJ1-4; D is uncertain. The V end lost 5 bases, the J end lost 0 bases, and 11 bases lay between the germline ends. The CDR3 is made up of 15 amino acids. Germline-derived CDR1 and CDR2 are SGHKS and YYEKEE (reference sequence). The CDR3 DNA follows: TGTGCCAGCAGACCTAAGTGGGCAACTAATGAAAAACTGTTTTTT. This sequence encodes CASRPKWATNEKLFF.

The chain is built from TRBV11-2 and TRBJ2-7, with 8 nucleotides matching TRBD1. Unmatched junction bases numbered 8, after V lost 2 bases and J lost 5 bases. CDR1 is SGHAT, CDR2 FQNNGV, per germline. This CDR3 is built from 15 residues. The CDR3 protein is CASSLSPGGPHEQYF. The CDR3 DNA reads as TGTGCCAGCAGCTTATCCCCAGGGGGCCCCCACGAGCAGTACTTC.

The chain uses TRBV28 and TRBJ2-1, with D unclear. V shed 3 bases and J shed 7 bases, with 7 bases lying between them. Germline loops: CDR1 MDHEN, CDR2 SYDVKM. The CDR3 loop spans 12 amino acids. The CDR3 coding sequence is TGTGCCAGCAGTTTCGGGTGGAATGAGCAGTTCTTC. Translating gives CASSFGWNEQFF.

The chain couples TRBV5-4 to TRBJ1-1; D unresolved. The V gene's germline CDR1 is SGHNT and CDR2 YYREEE (reference sequence). CDR3 size: 13 residues. Trimming pared 7 bases from V and 1 base from J, leaving 11 bases between. CDR3 amino acids: CASQTGKNTEAFF. CDR3 coding DNA: TGTGCCAGCCAGACGGGGAAGAACACTGAAGCTTTCTTT.

This chain connects TRBV7-6 to TRBJ1-1; perhaps TRBD1 as D (5 bases). Germline lookup yields CDR1 SGHVS and CDR2 FNYEAQ. Trimming stripped 5 bases from V and 1 base from J, with 14 bases between. CDR3 length equals 15 residues. Here the CDR3 DNA reads TGTGCCAGCAGCCGTTACAGGAACCAGAACACTGAAGCTTTCTTT. Translation: CASSRYRNQNTEAFF.

The chain links TRBV28 to TRBJ2-7, with 7 bases fitting TRBD2. Germline V CDR1 and CDR2: MDHEN, SYDVKM. The CDR3 loop spans 13 amino acids. Trimming at V came to 7 bases and at J to 3 bases, leaving 6 bases not matched to a gene. The CDR3 is CASTDTGGYEQYF. The CDR3 nucleotides read TGTGCCAGCACCGACACGGGGGGCTACGAGCAGTACTTC.

The chain couples TRBV11-2 to TRBJ2-3; 11 nucleotides line up with TRBD1. The CDR3 runs 16 residues. The germline gives CDR1 SGHAT, CDR2 FQNNGV. The trim removed 2 bases at V and 6 bases at J, leaving 7 bases unmatched. The CDR3 here is CASSLWAGQGADTQYF. In DNA, the CDR3 is TGTGCCAGCAGCTTATGGGCAGGACAGGGGGCCGATACGCAGTATTTT.

The V and J genes are TRBV7-3 and TRBJ2-7; 7 nucleotides align to TRBD2. Germline assignment: CDR1 SGHTA and CDR2 FQGTGA. J gave up 5 bases and V 2 bases, and 9 bases lay outside the gene matches. This CDR3 has 15 residues. The CDR3 DNA reads as TGTGCCAGCAGCTTAGTGGGCGGGAGTAGCAACGAGCAGTACTTC. It yields the protein CASSLVGGSSNEQYF. The full variable domain, in which reference TRBV7-3 and TRBJ2-7 provide the parts outside the CDR3, is GAGVSQTPSNKVTEKGKYVELRCDPISGHTALYWYRQSLGQGPEFLIYFQGTGAADDSGLPNDRFFAVRPEGSVSTLKIQRTERGDSAVYLCASSLVGGSSNEQYFGPGTRLTVT.

This clone came up once. The chain recombines TRBV19 with TRBJ1-4; D remains unclear. V was pared by 8 bases and J by 3 bases, with 13 bases between. The CDR3 has 14 residues. Germline V CDR1 and CDR2: LNHDA, SQIVND (reference sequence). CDR3 amino acids: CASGSGWSNEKLFF. DNA of the CDR3: TGTGCCAGTGGATCAGGCTGGTCTAATGAAAAACTGTTTTTT.